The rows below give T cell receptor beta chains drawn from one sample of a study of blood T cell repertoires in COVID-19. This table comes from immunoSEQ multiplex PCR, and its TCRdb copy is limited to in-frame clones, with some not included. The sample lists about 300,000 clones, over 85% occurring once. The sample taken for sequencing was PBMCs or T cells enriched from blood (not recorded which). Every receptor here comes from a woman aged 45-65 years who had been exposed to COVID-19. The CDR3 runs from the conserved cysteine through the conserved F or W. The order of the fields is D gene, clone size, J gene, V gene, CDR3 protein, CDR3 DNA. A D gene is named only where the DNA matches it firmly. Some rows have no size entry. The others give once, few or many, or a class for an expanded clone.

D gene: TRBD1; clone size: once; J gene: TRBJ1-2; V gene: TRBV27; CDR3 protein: CASSFQGQGYYGYTF; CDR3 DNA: TGTGCCAGCAGTTTCCAAGGACAGGGGTACTATGGCTACACCTTC
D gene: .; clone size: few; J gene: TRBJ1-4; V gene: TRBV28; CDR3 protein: CASSGRGAEAPKLFF; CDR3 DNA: TGTGCCAGCAGCGGACGGGGGGCCGAAGCACCAAAACTGTTTTTT
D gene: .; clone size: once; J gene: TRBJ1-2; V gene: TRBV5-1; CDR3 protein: CASSLEGGLAYGYTF; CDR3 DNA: TGCGCCAGCAGCTTGGAGGGAGGGCTGGCCTATGGCTACACCTTC
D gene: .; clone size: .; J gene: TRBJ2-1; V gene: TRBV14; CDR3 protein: CASSLLLSSYNEQFF; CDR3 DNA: TGTGCCAGCAGCCTCCTCTTGAGCTCCTACAATGAGCAGTTCTTC
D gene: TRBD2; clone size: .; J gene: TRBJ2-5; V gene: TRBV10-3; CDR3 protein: CAISSGGNPQETQYF; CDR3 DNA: TGTGCCATCAGTTCGGGGGGGAACCCGCAAGAGACCCAGTACTTC
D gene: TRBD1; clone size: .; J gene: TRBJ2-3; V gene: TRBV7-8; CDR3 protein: CASSHSQGAADTQYF; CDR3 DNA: TGTGCCAGCAGCCACAGCCAGGGGGCGGCAGATACGCAGTATTTT
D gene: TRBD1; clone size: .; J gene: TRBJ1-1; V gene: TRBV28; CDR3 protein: CAGRGTGDTEAFF; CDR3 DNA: TGTGCCGGGCGAGGCACAGGGGACACTGAAGCTTTCTTT
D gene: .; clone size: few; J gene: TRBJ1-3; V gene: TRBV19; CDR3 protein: CASRTVPGNTIYF; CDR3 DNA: TGTGCCAGTCGGACAGTCCCTGGAAACACCATATATTTT
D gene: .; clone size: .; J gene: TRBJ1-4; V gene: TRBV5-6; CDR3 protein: CASSSTRENEKLFF; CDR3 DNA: TGTGCCAGCAGCTCAACTAGGGAGAATGAAAAACTGTTTTTT
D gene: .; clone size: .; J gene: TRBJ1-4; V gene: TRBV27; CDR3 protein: CASSLSWGGEKLFF; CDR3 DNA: TGTGCCAGCAGTTTATCTTGGGGGGGAGAAAAACTGTTTTTT
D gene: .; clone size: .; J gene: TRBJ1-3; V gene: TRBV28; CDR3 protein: CASSLGSRSGNTIYF; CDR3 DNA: TGTGCCAGCAGTTTGGGCAGCCGCTCTGGAAACACCATATATTTT
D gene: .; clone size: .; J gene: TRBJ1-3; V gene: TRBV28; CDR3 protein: CASSTQKSGNTIYF; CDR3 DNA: TGTGCCAGCAGCACACAGAAATCTGGAAACACCATATATTTT
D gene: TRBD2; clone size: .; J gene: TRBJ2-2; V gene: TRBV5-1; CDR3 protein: CASSLGGTSGASGELFF; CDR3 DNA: TGCGCCAGCAGCTTGGGAGGGACTAGCGGGGCATCCGGGGAGCTGTTTTTT
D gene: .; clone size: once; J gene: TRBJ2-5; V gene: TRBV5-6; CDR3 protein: CASSLNLAETQYF; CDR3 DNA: TGTGCCAGCAGCTTGAATCTTGCGGAGACCCAGTACTTC
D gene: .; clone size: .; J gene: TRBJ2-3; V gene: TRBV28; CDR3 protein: CASSFVGGAGTQYF; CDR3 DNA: TGTGCCAGCAGTTTCGTGGGGGGGGCAGGTACGCAGTATTTT
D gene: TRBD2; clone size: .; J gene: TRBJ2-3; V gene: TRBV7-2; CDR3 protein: CASRSNIGGGTDTQYF; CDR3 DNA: TGTGCCAGCAGATCTAATATCGGGGGGGGCACAGATACGCAGTATTTT
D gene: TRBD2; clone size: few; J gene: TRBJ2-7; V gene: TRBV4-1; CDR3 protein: CASSPGTSGGLTYEQYF; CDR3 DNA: TGCGCCAGCAGCCCGGGGACTAGCGGGGGCCTTACCTACGAGCAGTACTTC
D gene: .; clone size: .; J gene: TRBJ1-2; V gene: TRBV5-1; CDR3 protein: CASGMGHVYGYTF; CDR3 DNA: TGCGCCAGCGGGATGGGACACGTCTATGGCTACACCTTC
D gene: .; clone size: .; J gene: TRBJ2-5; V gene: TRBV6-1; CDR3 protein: CASSEGQIETQYF; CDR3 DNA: TGTGCCAGCAGTGAGGGACAAATAGAGACCCAGTACTTC
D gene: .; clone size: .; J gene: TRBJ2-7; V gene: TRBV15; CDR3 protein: CATSRGTDHEQYF; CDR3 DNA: TGTGCCACCAGCAGAGGTACAGATCACGAGCAGTACTTC
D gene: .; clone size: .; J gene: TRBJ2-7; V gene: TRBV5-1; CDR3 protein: CASSPRPGGRTHEQYF; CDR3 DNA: TGCGCCAGCAGCCCACGGCCAGGGGGGCGCACCCACGAGCAGTACTTC
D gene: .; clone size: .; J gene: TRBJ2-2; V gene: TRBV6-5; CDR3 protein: CASAIPTNTGELFF; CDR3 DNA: TGTGCCAGCGCGATCCCGACAAACACCGGGGAGCTGTTTTTT
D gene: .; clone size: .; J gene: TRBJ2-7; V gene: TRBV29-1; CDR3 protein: CSAQGGYEQYF; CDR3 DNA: TGCAGCGCACAGGGGGGGTACGAGCAGTACTTC
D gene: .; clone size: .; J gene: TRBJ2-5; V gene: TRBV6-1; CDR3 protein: CASSEGAWETQYF; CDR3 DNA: TGTGCCAGCAGTGAAGGGGCGTGGGAGACCCAGTACTTC
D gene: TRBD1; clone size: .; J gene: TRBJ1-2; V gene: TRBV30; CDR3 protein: CASTGQGKLYGYTF; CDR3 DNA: TGTGCCTCCACCGGACAGGGGAAACTCTATGGCTACACCTTC
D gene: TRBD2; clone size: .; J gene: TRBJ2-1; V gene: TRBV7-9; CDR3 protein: CASSSLAAEQFF; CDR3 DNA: TGTGCCAGCAGCTCCCTAGCGGCTGAGCAGTTCTTC
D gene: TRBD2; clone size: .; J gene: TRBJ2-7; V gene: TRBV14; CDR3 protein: CASSQGTSGFYEQYF; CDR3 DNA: TGTGCCAGCAGCCAAGGGACTAGCGGGTTTTACGAGCAGTACTTC
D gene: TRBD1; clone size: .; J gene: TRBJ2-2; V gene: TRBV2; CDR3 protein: CASRGTGVTGELFF; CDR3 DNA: TGTGCCAGCAGGGGGACAGGGGTGACCGGGGAGCTGTTTTTT
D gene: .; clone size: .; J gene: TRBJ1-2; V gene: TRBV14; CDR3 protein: CASSPQRLYGYTF; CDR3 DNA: TGTGCCAGCAGCCCACAGAGATTATATGGCTACACCTTC
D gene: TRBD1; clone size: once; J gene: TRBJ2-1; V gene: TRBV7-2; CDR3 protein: CASSLGQGGNEQFF; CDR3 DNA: TGTGCCAGCAGCCTCGGACAGGGGGGCAATGAGCAGTTCTTC
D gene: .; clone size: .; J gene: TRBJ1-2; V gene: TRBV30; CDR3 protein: CAWRTRGGDYGYTF; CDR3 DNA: TGTGCCTGGAGGACACGCGGGGGGGACTATGGCTACACCTTC
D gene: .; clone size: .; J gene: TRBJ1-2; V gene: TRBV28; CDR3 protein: CASSTGGAGNYGYTF; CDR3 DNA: TGTGCCAGCAGTACTGGGGGGGCCGGTAACTATGGCTACACCTTC
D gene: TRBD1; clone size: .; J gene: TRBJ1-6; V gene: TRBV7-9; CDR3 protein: CASTQGGTANNSPLHF; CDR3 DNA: TGTGCCAGCACCCAAGGGGGGACAGCCAATAATTCACCCCTCCACTTT
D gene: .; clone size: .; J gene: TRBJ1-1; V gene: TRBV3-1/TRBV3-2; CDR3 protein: CASSQGYSEAFF; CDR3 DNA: TGTGCCAGCAGCCAAGGATACTCTGAAGCTTTCTTT
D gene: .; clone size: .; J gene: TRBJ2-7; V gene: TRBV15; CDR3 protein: CATGFGISYEQYF; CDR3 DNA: TGTGCCACGGGGTTCGGGATTTCTTACGAGCAGTACTTC
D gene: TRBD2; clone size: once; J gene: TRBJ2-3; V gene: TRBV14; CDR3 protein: CASSLAGGLGDTQYF; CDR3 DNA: TGTGCCAGCAGCCTAGCGGGGGGGCTCGGAGATACGCAGTATTTT
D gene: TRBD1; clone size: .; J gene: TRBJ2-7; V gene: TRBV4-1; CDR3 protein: CASSQPLAGQGKHEQYF; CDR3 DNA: TGCGCCAGCAGCCAACCCTTGGCAGGACAGGGTAAGCACGAGCAGTACTTC
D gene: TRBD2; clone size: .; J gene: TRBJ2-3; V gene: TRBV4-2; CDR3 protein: CASSPKDLPGLAKDTQYF; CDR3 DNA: TGTGCCAGCAGCCCGAAAGACCTACCGGGACTAGCGAAAGATACGCAGTATTTT
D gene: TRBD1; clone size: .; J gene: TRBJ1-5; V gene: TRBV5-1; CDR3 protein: CASRDRVGQPQHF; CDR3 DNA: TGCGCCAGCAGGGACAGGGTAGGTCAGCCCCAGCATTTT
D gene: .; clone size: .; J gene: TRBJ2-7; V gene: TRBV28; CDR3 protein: CASWSGYEQYF; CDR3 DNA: TGTGCCAGCTGGTCGGGGTACGAGCAGTACTTC
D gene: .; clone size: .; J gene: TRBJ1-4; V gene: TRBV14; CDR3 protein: CASSQDGPTPLNEKLFF; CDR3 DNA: TGTGCCAGCAGCCAAGATGGCCCCACGCCGCTTAATGAAAAACTGTTTTTT
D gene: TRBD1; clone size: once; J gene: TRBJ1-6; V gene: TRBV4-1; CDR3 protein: CASSQAQPLQGLDSPLHF; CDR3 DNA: TGCGCCAGCAGCCAAGCCCAGCCCCTACAGGGGTTGGATTCACCCCTCCACTTT
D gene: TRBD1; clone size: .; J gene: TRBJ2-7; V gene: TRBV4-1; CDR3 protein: CASSPGGTGHYEQYF; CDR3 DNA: TGCGCCAGCAGCCCCGGTGGGACAGGACACTACGAGCAGTACTTC
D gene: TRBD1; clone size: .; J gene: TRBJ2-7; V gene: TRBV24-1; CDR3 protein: CATRDSSTYEQYF; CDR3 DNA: TGTGCCACAAGGGACAGCTCAACCTACGAGCAGTACTTC
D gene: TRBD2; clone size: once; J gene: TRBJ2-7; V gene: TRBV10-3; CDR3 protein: CAISESNWAGDSKSYEQYF; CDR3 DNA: TGTGCCATCAGTGAGTCGAATTGGGCGGGGGATAGTAAATCCTACGAGCAGTACTTC
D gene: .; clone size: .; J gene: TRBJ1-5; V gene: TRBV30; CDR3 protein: CAWTRGGQPQHF; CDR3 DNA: TGTGCCTGGACCCGAGGGGGTCAGCCCCAGCATTTT
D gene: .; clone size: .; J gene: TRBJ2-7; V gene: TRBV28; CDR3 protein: CATRQHYFEQYF; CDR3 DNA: TGTGCCACCCGACAGCATTATTTCGAGCAGTACTTC
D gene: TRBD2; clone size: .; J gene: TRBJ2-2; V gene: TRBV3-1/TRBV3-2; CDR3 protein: CASSQVDRGGGELFF; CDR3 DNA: TGTGCCAGCAGCCAAGTGGACCGGGGGGGCGGGGAGCTGTTTTTT
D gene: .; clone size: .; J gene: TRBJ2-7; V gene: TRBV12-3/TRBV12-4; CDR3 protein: CASSLAVAEQYF; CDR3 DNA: TGTGCCAGCAGTTTGGCGGTGGCCGAGCAGTACTTC
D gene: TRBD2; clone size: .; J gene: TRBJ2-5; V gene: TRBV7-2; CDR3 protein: CASSISGGAFGETQYF; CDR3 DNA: TGTGCCAGCAGCATAAGCGGGGGGGCATTCGGAGAGACCCAGTACTTC
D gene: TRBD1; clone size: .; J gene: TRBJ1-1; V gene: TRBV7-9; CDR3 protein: CASSSRGRNSTEAFF; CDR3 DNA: TGTGCCAGCAGCTCGAGGGGGCGGAACTCCACTGAAGCTTTCTTT